These T cell receptor beta chains were read from a single sample in a study of cytomegalovirus exposure and HLA in healthy donors. Profiled with immunoSEQ multiplex PCR; TCRdb holds only in-frame clones, not every one. The sample lists under 300,000 clones; roughly 89% were seen once. Sample: PBMCs. These receptors all come from a man aged 40-49 years in good health and CMV-seropositive. Both conserved end residues are part of each CDR3. A D gene is named only where the DNA matches it firmly. Rows may omit the clone size; those that give it use once, few, many or a size class.

TRBV28	-	TRBJ1-2	-	TGTGCCAGCAGTTTATTGGAGGTTTATGGCTACACCTTC	CASSLLEVYGYTF
TRBV7-3	-	TRBJ2-7	-	TGTGCCAGCAGCCCGCGGGGCTCCTACGAGCAGTACTTC	CASSPRGSYEQYF
TRBV4-1	TRBD2	TRBJ2-7	-	TGCGCCAGCAGCCGGGGACTAGCGGGTACCTACGAGCAGTACTTC	CASSRGLAGTYEQYF
TRBV7-8	TRBD1	TRBJ2-1	once	TGTGCCAGCAGCGGCCGGGACAGGGCATACAATGAGCAGTTCTTC	CASSGRDRAYNEQFF
TRBV29-1	-	TRBJ2-7	-	TGCAGCGTTGGGGTGCAGGGTTACGAGCAGTACTTC	CSVGVQGYEQYF
TRBV7-6	TRBD2	TRBJ2-7	once	TGTGCCAGCAGCTTAGATGCGGGACTAGTCTACGAGCAGTACTTC	CASSLDAGLVYEQYF
TRBV6-1	TRBD1	TRBJ1-1	-	TGTGCCAGCAGTGAGGGTCAGGGGGCGGGCACTGAAGCTTTCTTT	CASSEGQGAGTEAFF
TRBV5-1	TRBD1	TRBJ2-2	-	TGCGCCAGCAGCTTGGGTGTCGACAGGGTAACCGGGGAGCTGTTTTTT	CASSLGVDRVTGELFF
TRBV4-1	TRBD2	TRBJ2-7	-	TGCGCCAGCAGCCAAGGAAGCGGGGGCTACGAGCAGTACTTC	CASSQGSGGYEQYF
TRBV5-1	TRBD2	TRBJ2-2	-	TGCGCCAGCAGCTTGGATTCGGGAGGGCCCACCGGGGAGCTGTTTTTT	CASSLDSGGPTGELFF
TRBV28	-	TRBJ1-1	-	TGTGCCATCAGCGCCAGGGCCACTGAAGCTTTCTTT	CAISARATEAFF
TRBV7-8	TRBD2	TRBJ2-1	once	TGTGCCAGCAGCTCTAAACTAGCGGGAGGCAATGAGCAGTTCTTC	CASSSKLAGGNEQFF
TRBV6-5	-	TRBJ2-2	-	TGTGCCAGCAGTCCGGAGATCGACACCGGGGAGCTGTTTTTT	CASSPEIDTGELFF
TRBV2	-	TRBJ2-2	-	TGTGCCAGCAGTGAACAGGGCGGCACCGGGGAGCTGTTTTTT	CASSEQGGTGELFF
TRBV28	TRBD2	TRBJ2-7	-	TGTGCCAGCAGTGGACCCTTGGCGGGAGGGTTCCACGAGCAGTACTTC	CASSGPLAGGFHEQYF
TRBV7-7	-	TRBJ2-5	-	TGTGCTAGCAGCTTATTCAGGGGGGCATTGGAGACCCAGTACTTC	CASSLFRGALETQYF